This entry lists 10 T cell receptor beta chains sequenced from one sample in a study of CD8 T cells in Susac syndrome. Random-hexamer reverse transcription was applied to roughly 0.5 to 1 ug RNA. TCRdb passed the immunoSEQ multiplex PCR reads through MiXCR, listing each CDR3 protein once. The table shows approximately 160,000 distinct CDR3 sequences, with 85% to 95% occurring only once. The sample comprised CD4+ T cells from PBMCs. The receptors were gathered from a human donor in good health.

This rearrangement joins TRBV5-1 to TRBJ2-5; D possibly corresponds to TRBD1 (7 bases). Trimming removed 2 bases from V and 4 bases from J, with 18 bases in between. CDR3 length: 16 amino acids. Per germline, CDR1 SGHRS and CDR2 YFSETQ. The CDR3 sequence: CASSFRQGGGGETQYF. CDR3 DNA: TGCGCCAGCAGCTTCCGGCAGGGGGGAGGAGGAGAGACCCAGTACTTC.

The genes are TRBV27 and TRBJ2-5; 8 bases map to TRBD2. Germline CDR1 MNHEY, CDR2 SMNVEV (reference sequence). There are 16 residues in the CDR3. Unmatched junction bases numbered 11, after V lost 1 base and J lost 7 bases. The CDR3 bases are TGTGCCAGCAGTTTATTGGGCATAGCGGGGTATGGGACCCAGTACTTC. It specifies CASSLLGIAGYGTQYF.

The chain carries TRBV2 and TRBJ2-7; weak D call: TRBD2 (6 bases). Trimming left V 6 bases short and J 0 bases short, with 15 bases between. Looked up from germline, CDR1 is SNHLY and CDR2 is FYNNEI. This CDR3 is 15 amino acids long. CDR3 coding DNA: TGTGCCAGCAGGCCTCCGGGACTGAGCTCCTACGAGCAGTACTTC. Amino acid sequence: CASRPPGLSSYEQYF.

The chain combines TRBV23-1 with TRBJ1-1, with 9 bases aligning to TRBD1. TRBV23-1 counts as an open reading frame of uncertain function. Trimming at V came to 8 bases and at J to 4 bases, leaving 17 bases not matched to a gene. The CDR3 covers 17 residues. The CDR3 bases are TGCGCCAGCGGCGCCGGGACAGGGTATCAGTGTGGCACTGAAGCTTTCTTT. Translated, it gives CASGAGTGYQCGTEAFF.

This rearrangement joins TRBV2 to TRBJ2-1; 12 bases match TRBD1. This CDR3 has 15 residues. Germline CDR1 reads SNHLY; CDR2 reads FYNNEI. The V and J ends lost 6 bases and 7 bases, in that order; junction bases with no gene match: 7. CDR3 region: CASRPGTGGSNEQFF. The CDR3 coding sequence is TGTGCCAGCAGACCCGGGACAGGGGGCTCGAATGAGCAGTTCTTC.

The CDR3 here is CATSRTAGNEQFF. CDR3 nucleotide sequence: TGTGCCACCAGCAGGACGGCCGGCAATGAGCAGTTCTTC. The gene calls are TRBV15 and TRBJ2-1; D is undetermined. Germline V gene data show CDR1 as LNHNV and CDR2 as YYDKDF (reference sequence). Deletions cut 3 bases from V and 6 bases from J, with 9 bases between. The CDR3 length is 13 residues.

The CDR3 is CSVGRQGMNTGELFF. The CDR3 DNA is TGCAGCGTTGGAAGACAGGGAATGAACACCGGGGAGCTGTTTTTT. V usage is TRBV29-1 and J usage is TRBJ2-2; 7 nucleotides agree with TRBD1. The V and J ends lost 4 bases and 1 base, in that order; junction bases with no gene match: 6. Germline lookup yields CDR1 SQVTM and CDR2 ANQGSEA. CDR3 length: 15 residues.

This chain joins TRBV27 and TRBJ2-1; the match to TRBD2 covers 12 bases. J lost 8 bases, V lost 2 bases, and 10 bases had no gene match. CDR3 size: 17 residues. Germline CDR1 MNHEY, CDR2 SMNVEV (reference sequence). The CDR3 protein is CASSLGLTSGGHDEQFF. CDR3 DNA: TGTGCCAGCAGTTTAGGCCTAACTAGCGGGGGGCACGATGAGCAGTTCTTC.

The V gene is TRBV9, the J gene TRBJ2-6; D remains ambiguous. Germline V CDR1 and CDR2: SGDLS, YYNGEE. V lost 5 bases and J lost 2, with 11 bases in between. The CDR3 has 15 residues. This CDR3 reads CASSHDPPGANVLTF. Here the CDR3 DNA reads TGTGCCAGCAGTCATGACCCCCCTGGGGCCAACGTCCTGACTTTC.

This clonotype was seen only once. The genes are TRBV27 and TRBJ1-4, with D uncertain. Trimming removed 0 bases at V and 7 bases at J, with 6 bases between. This CDR3 is built from 13 residues. Looked up from germline, CDR1 is MNHEY and CDR2 is SMNVEV (reference sequence). The CDR3 coding sequence is TGTGCCAGCAGTTTATCCGAAACTGAAAAACTGTTTTTT. Encoded protein: CASSLSETEKLFF.